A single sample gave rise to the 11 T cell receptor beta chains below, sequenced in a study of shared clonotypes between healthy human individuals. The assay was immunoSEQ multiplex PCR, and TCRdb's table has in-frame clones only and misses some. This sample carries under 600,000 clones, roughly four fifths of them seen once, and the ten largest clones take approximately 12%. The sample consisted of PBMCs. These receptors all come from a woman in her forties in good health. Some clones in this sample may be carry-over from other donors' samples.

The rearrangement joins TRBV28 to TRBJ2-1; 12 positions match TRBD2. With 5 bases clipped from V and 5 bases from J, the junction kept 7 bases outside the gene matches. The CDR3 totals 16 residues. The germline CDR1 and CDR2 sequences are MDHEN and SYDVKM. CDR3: CASSPTGLAGHNEQFF. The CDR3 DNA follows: TGTGCCAGCAGTCCCACAGGACTAGCGGGGCACAATGAGCAGTTCTTC.

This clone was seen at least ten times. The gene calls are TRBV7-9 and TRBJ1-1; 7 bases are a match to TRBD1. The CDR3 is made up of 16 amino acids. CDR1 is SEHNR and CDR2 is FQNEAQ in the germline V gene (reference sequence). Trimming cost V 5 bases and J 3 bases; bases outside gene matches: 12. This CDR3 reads CASSPRGGSQYTEAFF. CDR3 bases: TGTGCCAGCAGCCCCAGGGGGGGCAGCCAGTACACTGAAGCTTTCTTT.

CDR3 sequence (DNA): TGTGCCAGCAGCTTCCGGGGATCCTATACCACAGATACGCAGTATTTT. Translated, it gives CASSFRGSYTTDTQYF. The chain employs TRBV11-2 and TRBJ2-3; possible D gene TRBD2, 5 bases. The V end lost 3 bases, the J end lost 2 bases, and 15 bases lay between the germline ends. The CDR3 runs to 16 residues. Germline lookup yields CDR1 SGHAT and CDR2 FQNNGV.

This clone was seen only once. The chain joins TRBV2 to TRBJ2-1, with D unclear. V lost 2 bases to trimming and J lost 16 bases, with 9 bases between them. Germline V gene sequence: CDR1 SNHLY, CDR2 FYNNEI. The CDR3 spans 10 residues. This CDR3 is CASSEPDQFF. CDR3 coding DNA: TGTGCCAGCAGTGAACCAGATCAATTCTTC.

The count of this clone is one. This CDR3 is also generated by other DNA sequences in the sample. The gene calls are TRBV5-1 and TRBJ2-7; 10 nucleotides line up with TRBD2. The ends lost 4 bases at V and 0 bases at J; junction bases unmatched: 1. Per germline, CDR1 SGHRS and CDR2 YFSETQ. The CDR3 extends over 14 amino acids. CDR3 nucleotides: TGCGCCAGCAGCAGGACTAGCGGCTCCTACGAGCAGTACTTC. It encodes CASSRTSGSYEQYF.

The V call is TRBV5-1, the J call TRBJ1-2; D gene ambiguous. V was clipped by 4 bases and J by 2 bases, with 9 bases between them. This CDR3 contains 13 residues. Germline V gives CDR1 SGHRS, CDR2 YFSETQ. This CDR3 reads CASSLPENYGYTF. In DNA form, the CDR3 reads TGCGCCAGCAGCCTACCCGAAAACTATGGCTACACCTTC.

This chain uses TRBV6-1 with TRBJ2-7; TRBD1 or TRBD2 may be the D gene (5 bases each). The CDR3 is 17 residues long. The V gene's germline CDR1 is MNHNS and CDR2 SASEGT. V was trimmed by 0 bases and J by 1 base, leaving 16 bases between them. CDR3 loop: CASSEASGTAPSYEQYF. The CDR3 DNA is TGTGCCAGCAGTGAAGCATCCGGGACGGCGCCTTCCTACGAGCAGTACTTC.

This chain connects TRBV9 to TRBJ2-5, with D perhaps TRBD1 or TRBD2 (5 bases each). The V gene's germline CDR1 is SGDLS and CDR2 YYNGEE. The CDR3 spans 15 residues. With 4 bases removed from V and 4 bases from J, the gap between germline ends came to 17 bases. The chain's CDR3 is CASSPRTGTVETQYF. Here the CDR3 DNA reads TGTGCCAGCAGCCCACGTACCGGGACGGTAGAGACCCAGTACTTC.

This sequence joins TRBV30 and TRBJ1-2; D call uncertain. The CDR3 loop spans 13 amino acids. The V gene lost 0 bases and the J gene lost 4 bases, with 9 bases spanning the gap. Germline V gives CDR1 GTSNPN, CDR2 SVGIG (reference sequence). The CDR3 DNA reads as TGTGCCTGGAGTGTTGCAGGAACCTATGGCTACACCTTC. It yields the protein CAWSVAGTYGYTF.

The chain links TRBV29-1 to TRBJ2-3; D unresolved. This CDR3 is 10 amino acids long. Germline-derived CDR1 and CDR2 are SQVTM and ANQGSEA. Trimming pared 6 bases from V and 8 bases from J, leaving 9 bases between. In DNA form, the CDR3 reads TGCAGCGTCTCATACGGTACGCAGTATTTT. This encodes CSVSYGTQYF.

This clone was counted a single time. The CDR3 is CASTGTATNEKLFF. DNA of the CDR3: TGTGCCAGCACCGGGACCGCAACTAATGAAAAACTGTTTTTT. The rearrangement links TRBV6-5 to TRBJ1-4, with D possibly TRBD1 on 5 matching bases. Germline V gene sequence: CDR1 MNHEY, CDR2 SVGAGI. The CDR3 has 14 amino acids. V lost 7 bases to trimming and J lost 0 bases, with 9 bases between them.